Below are 13 T cell receptor beta chains sequenced from a single sample in a study of shared clonotypes between healthy human individuals. The assay was immunoSEQ multiplex PCR, and TCRdb's table has in-frame clones only and misses some. Found here are about 190,000 clones, approximately 70% of them singletons; the top ten hold 8.5% to 12%. The sequencing sample was made of memory CD4+ T cells sorted from blood. Subset specified: CD45RA-negative fraction. Receptor source: a man aged 25 to 45 in good health.

V usage is TRBV19 and J usage is TRBJ2-7, with 7 nucleotides matching TRBD1. Looked up from germline, CDR1 is LNHDA and CDR2 is SQIVND (reference sequence). V trimming: 6 bases; J trimming: 5 bases; junction bases outside the gene matches: 13. This CDR3 spans 15 amino acids. The CDR3 reads CASSPMGDSIHEQYF. DNA of the CDR3: TGTGCCAGTAGCCCCATGGGGGACAGTATACACGAGCAGTACTTC.

The count of this clone is one. This chain uses TRBV30 with TRBJ2-7; no reliable D call. The CDR3 contains 12 residues. V lost 1 base and J lost 1, with 5 bases in between. The germline CDR1 and CDR2 sequences are GTSNPN and SVGIG (reference sequence). Written as DNA, the CDR3 is TGTGCCTGGAGTGACAGTTCCTACGAGCAGTACTTC. It codes for CAWSDSSYEQYF. The complete variable domain, with remaining parts taken from reference TRBV30 and TRBJ2-7, reads SQTIHQWPATLVQPVGSPLSLECTVEGTSNPNLYWYRQAAGRGLQLLFYSVGIGQISSEVPQNLSASRPQDRQFILSSKKLLLSDSGFYLCAWSDSSYEQYFGPGTRLTVT.

This clone appeared many times. The rearrangement links TRBV2 to TRBJ2-1; perhaps D is TRBD1 or TRBD2 (5 bases each). Germline CDR1 SNHLY, CDR2 FYNNEI. The CDR3 contains 14 residues. Trimming left V 6 bases short and J 10 bases short, with 19 bases between. The CDR3 is CASRDQGPSVEQFF. The CDR3 DNA follows: TGTGCCAGCAGAGACCAGGGACCCTCCGTGGAGCAGTTCTTC.

The rearrangement links TRBV27 to TRBJ2-5; 9 bases are shared with TRBD2. V was clipped by 4 bases and J by 5 bases; unmatched bases: 5. This CDR3 is built from 14 residues. Per the germline V gene, CDR1 is MNHEY and CDR2 is SMNVEV (reference sequence). CDR3 amino acids: CASSSLAGVETQYF. The CDR3 DNA reads TGTGCCAGCAGTTCGTTAGCGGGAGTGGAGACCCAGTACTTC.

The V and J genes are TRBV19 and TRBJ2-2; D is possibly TRBD2 (6 bases). Germline V gene lookup returns CDR1 LNHDA and CDR2 SQIVND (reference sequence). The CDR3 runs 17 residues. The V end lost 4 bases, the J end lost 0 bases, and 15 bases lay between the germline ends. Here the CDR3 reads CASSRSGAGTNTGELFF. Here the CDR3 DNA reads TGTGCCAGTAGTAGATCGGGAGCAGGGACGAACACCGGGGAGCTGTTTTTT.

V and J are TRBV5-1 and TRBJ2-1; a weak D match, TRBD2 (5 bases). The CDR3 length is 14 residues. Germline V gene sequence: CDR1 SGHRS, CDR2 YFSETQ. V shed 3 bases and J shed 5 bases, with 12 bases lying between them. The CDR3 spells CASSSNSANNEQFF. CDR3 nucleotides: TGCGCCAGCAGCTCCAATAGCGCCAACAATGAGCAGTTCTTC.

V and J are TRBV4-1 and TRBJ2-3; a possible D gene is TRBD1 (6 bases). Per germline, CDR1 MGHRA and CDR2 YSYEKL. V shed 8 bases and J shed 3 bases, with 12 bases lying between them. This CDR3 is built from 13 residues. The CDR3 coding sequence is TGCGCCAGCTCGACCGGACAGACAGATACGCAGTATTTT. Translated, it gives CASSTGQTDTQYF.

This clone was seen a few times. V is TRBV11-3 and J is TRBJ2-3; TRBD2 is a possible D gene (8 bases). Between the trimmed V and J ends, which lost 5 bases and 6 bases, there was a span of 15 bases. The CDR3 is 14 amino acids. Germline lookup yields CDR1 SGHNT and CDR2 YENEEA. CDR3 DNA: TGTGCCAGCAGCCCTCGGGAGGGGGCTGATACGCAGTATTTT. This translates into CASSPREGADTQYF.

The chain combines TRBV4-1 with TRBJ2-7, with unresolved D. This CDR3 region has 13 residues. V was trimmed by 0 bases and J by 2 bases, leaving 5 bases between them. Germline loops: CDR1 MGHRA, CDR2 YSYEKL. Here the CDR3 reads CASSQDGPYEQYF. The CDR3 DNA reads TGCGCCAGCAGCCAAGATGGTCCCTACGAGCAGTACTTC.

This chain links TRBV4-3 with TRBJ2-7, with 9 bases fitting TRBD1. V shed 4 bases and J 7 bases; nucleotides not matched to a gene: 11. The CDR3 totals 15 residues. Germline-derived CDR1 and CDR2 are LGHNA and YSLEER. CDR3: CASSRTQGAPVEQYF. The CDR3 DNA reads as TGCGCCAGCAGCCGCACACAGGGGGCCCCTGTGGAGCAGTACTTC.

The CDR3 nucleotides read TGTGCCAGCGGACCTCAAGTCCCCTACGAGCAGTACTTC. Translation gives CASGPQVPYEQYF. The V and J genes are TRBV7-9 and TRBJ2-7; D gene uncertain. The CDR3 length is 13 residues. The germline V gene has CDR1 SEHNR and CDR2 FQNEAQ (reference sequence). Trimming shortened V by 8 bases and J by 2 bases, and 13 bases separated the two germline ends. The whole variable domain, filled in from reference TRBV7-9 and TRBJ2-7, reads DTGVSQNPRHKITKRGQNVTFRCDPISEHNRLYWYRQTLGQGPEFLTYFQNEAQLEKSRLLSDRFSAERPKGSFSTLEIQRTEQGDSAMYLCASGPQVPYEQYFGPGTRLTVT.

The gene calls are TRBV11-3 and TRBJ2-1; 9 bases are a match to TRBD1. After removal of 5 bases from V and 7 bases from J, the junction contained 9 bases not matched to a gene. The CDR3 has 15 amino acids. Per germline, CDR1 SGHNT and CDR2 YENEEA. CDR3 protein: CASSLQGAIRNEQFF. The CDR3 DNA follows: TGTGCCAGCAGCCTACAGGGGGCAATTCGAAATGAGCAGTTCTTC.

The chain uses TRBV4-1 and TRBJ2-3; tentative D call: TRBD1 (6 bases). In germline, CDR1 is MGHRA, CDR2 YSYEKL. The V and J ends lost 4 bases and 3 bases respectively, with 17 bases between them. This CDR3 is 16 amino acids long. The CDR3 reads CASSLAAGAKTDTQYF. CDR3 bases: TGCGCCAGCAGCCTCGCCGCAGGGGCTAAAACAGATACGCAGTATTTT.